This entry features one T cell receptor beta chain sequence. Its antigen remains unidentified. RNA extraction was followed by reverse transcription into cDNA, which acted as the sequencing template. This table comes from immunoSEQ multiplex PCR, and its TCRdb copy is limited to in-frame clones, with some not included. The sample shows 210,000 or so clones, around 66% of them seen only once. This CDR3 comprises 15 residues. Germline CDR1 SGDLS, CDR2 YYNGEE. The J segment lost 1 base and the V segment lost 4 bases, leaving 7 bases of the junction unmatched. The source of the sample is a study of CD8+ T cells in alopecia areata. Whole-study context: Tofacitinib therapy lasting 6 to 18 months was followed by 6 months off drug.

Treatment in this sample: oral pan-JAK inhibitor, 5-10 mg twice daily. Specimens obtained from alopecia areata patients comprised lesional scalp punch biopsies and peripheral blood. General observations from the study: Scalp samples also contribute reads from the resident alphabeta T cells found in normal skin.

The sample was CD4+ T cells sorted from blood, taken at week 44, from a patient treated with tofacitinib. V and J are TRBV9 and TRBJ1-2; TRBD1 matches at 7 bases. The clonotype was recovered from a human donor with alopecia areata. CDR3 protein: CASSPTGTVNYGYTF. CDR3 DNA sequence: TGTGCCAGCAGCCCAACCGGGACAGTTAACTATGGCTACACCTTC.